The clone carrying this TCR beta chain was counted many times. As yet, its antigen is unknown. TCRdb reanalysed the RT-PCR reads using MiXCR and keeps one entry per CDR3 protein. Here the sample spans about 520,000 distinct CDR3 sequences, under 8.5% being singletons. Germline values: CDR1 SGDLS, CDR2 YYNGEE. V lost 1 base to trimming and J lost 4 bases, with 14 bases between them. CDR3 length: 15 residues. The source of the sample is a study of response to subunit inactivated influenza vaccine. General study results and limits: Authors suggested each seasonal influenza vaccination recruits few new T cells.

This clonotype was sampled from a man aged 50 to 75 who received an inactivated influenza vaccine. This chain links TRBV9 with TRBJ2-5; D is possibly TRBD2 (7 bases). This specimen consisted of PBMCs from blood, obtained about 23 months after vaccination. DNA of the CDR3: TGTGCCAGCAGCGTATCCGGGGGGCTGGGAGAGACCCAGTACTTC. This encodes CASSVSGGLGETQYF.